This entry describes one TCR beta chain. Its antigen is not identified. The table came from immunoSEQ multiplex PCR; TCRdb's copy has only in-frame clones and leaves some out. The data hold 46,000 or so clones, with more than 75% observed a single time. This sample's time point: recipient sample about 28 days before transplant, after cytoreduction. Recipients were bled about 28 days pretransplant and at posttransplant days 30, 100, 180. This sample is part of a study of T cell clonotyping in hematopoietic cell transplantation. The CDR3 has 17 amino acids. The V gene's germline CDR1 is MNHEY and CDR2 SMNVEV (reference sequence). Deletions cut 3 bases from V and 1 base from J, with 16 bases between. General observations from the study: Few recipient clonotypes overlapped donors; over 97% were de novo at given depth. Recipient TCR diversity dropped after transplant; expanded clonotypes rose from day 30 to 180.

This clonotype was sampled from a man aged 55-75 years with biphenotypic leukemia. Some clones in this sample may be carry-over from other donors' samples. The chain links TRBV27 to TRBJ2-1; TRBD2 is a possible D gene (6 bases). Source: peripheral blood mononuclear cells, taken before stem cell transplant. The CDR3: CASSFGRPSVSYNEQFF. The DNA of the CDR3 is TGTGCCAGCAGTTTCGGCAGGCCTAGCGTTTCCTACAATGAGCAGTTCTTC.